A selection of T cell receptor beta chains follows, all from one sample in a study of beta chain features in type 1 diabetes. Profiling relied on immunoSEQ multiplex PCR, and the TCRdb table lists in-frame clones only, not all of them. The sample has fewer than 500,000 clones; approximately 14% are singletons. The sequencing input was naive CD4+ T cells from blood. The receptors come from a man aged 25 to 45 in good health. Each CDR3 is given with its conserved first and last residue. A D gene is named only where the DNA matches it firmly. Where a row states a size, it is once, few, many or the class of an expanded clone; other rows omit it.

size	V	D	J	CDR3	DNA
few	TRBV6-6	.	TRBJ1-2	CASSRLSDGYTF	TGTGCCAGCAGCCGTCTGAGCGATGGCTACACCTTC
.	TRBV15	.	TRBJ1-2	CATSRDRVQEGYTF	TGTGCCACCAGCAGAGATCGCGTACAGGAGGGCTACACCTTC
.	TRBV12-5	.	TRBJ2-1	CASGLVLLNEQFF	TGTGCTAGTGGTTTGGTACTCCTAAATGAGCAGTTCTTC
.	TRBV7-9	.	TRBJ1-1	CASSLVPRGDTEAFF	TGTGCCAGCAGCTTAGTCCCACGTGGGGACACTGAAGCTTTCTTT
.	TRBV30	.	TRBJ1-1	CASGWSEAFF	TGTGCCTCCGGATGGAGTGAAGCTTTCTTT
few	TRBV18	.	TRBJ2-5	CASSEETQYF	TGTGCCAGCTCGGAGGAGACCCAGTACTTC
few	TRBV4-3	.	TRBJ2-3	CASSQALAGRQDTQYF	TGCGCCAGCAGCCAAGCCCTGGCGGGGCGGCAAGATACGCAGTATTTT
few	TRBV4-1	.	TRBJ1-2	CASSPREGPYGYTF	TGCGCCAGCAGCCCCAGGGAAGGACCCTATGGCTACACCTTC
once	TRBV11-1	TRBD2	TRBJ2-1	CASSLSGLGQFF	TGTGCCAGCAGCTTATCCGGACTAGGGCAGTTCTTC
.	TRBV7-2	.	TRBJ1-2	CASSPARTLGYTF	TGTGCCAGCAGCCCAGCCCGGACCCTCGGCTACACCTTC
.	TRBV7-9	TRBD2	TRBJ2-1	CASSLGLAGGVYEQFF	TGTGCCAGCAGCTTAGGTCTAGCGGGAGGAGTGTATGAGCAGTTCTTC
.	TRBV11-2	TRBD1	TRBJ2-2	CASSFRQGYTGELFF	TGTGCCAGCAGCTTCCGACAGGGTTACACCGGGGAGCTGTTTTTT
.	TRBV7-9	TRBD2	TRBJ2-1	CASSLVGGRFYNEQFF	TGTGCCAGCAGCTTAGTTGGCGGGAGGTTCTACAATGAGCAGTTCTTC
.	TRBV7-9	TRBD2	TRBJ2-3	CASSATGTSGSWGDTQYF	TGTGCCAGCAGCGCCACCGGGACTAGCGGGTCCTGGGGAGATACGCAGTATTTT
few	TRBV6-5	TRBD2	TRBJ2-1	CASSYSGGRGNEQFF	TGTGCCAGCAGTTACTCGGGCGGGAGGGGAAATGAGCAGTTCTTC
few	TRBV6-5	TRBD1	TRBJ2-7	CASSYSPVQGAYEQYF	TGTGCCAGCAGTTACTCCCCGGTACAGGGGGCGTACGAGCAGTACTTC
.	TRBV10-2	.	TRBJ1-1	CATRLERLNTEAFF	TGCGCCACCAGGCTAGAGAGATTGAACACTGAAGCTTTCTTT
.	TRBV6-5	.	TRBJ2-3	CASRGASTDTQYF	TGTGCCAGCAGGGGAGCTAGCACAGATACGCAGTATTTT
few	TRBV14	.	TRBJ1-5	CASSQGAEAAGNQPQHF	TGTGCCAGCAGCCAAGGGGCGGAAGCCGCGGGAAATCAGCCCCAGCATTTT
.	TRBV5-1	TRBD1	TRBJ1-2	CASSWTGATYGYTF	TGCGCCAGCAGCTGGACAGGGGCGACCTATGGCTACACCTTC
.	TRBV5-1	TRBD2	TRBJ2-3	CASSLGTSGSRTSTDTQYF	TGCGCCAGCAGCTTGGGGACTAGCGGGAGCAGAACCAGCACAGATACGCAGTATTTT
few	TRBV6-5	TRBD1	TRBJ2-1	CASTRGRGNHEQFF	TGTGCCAGCACCCGCGGCAGGGGGAACCATGAGCAGTTCTTC
few	TRBV9	TRBD1	TRBJ2-5	CASSLPGGLETQYF	TGTGCCAGCAGCCTTCCAGGGGGTCTGGAGACCCAGTACTTC
.	TRBV9	.	TRBJ2-1	CASSVGIGLNEQFF	TGTGCCAGCAGCGTTGGGATAGGTCTAAATGAGCAGTTCTTC
.	TRBV27	TRBD2	TRBJ2-1	CASSLRLAGSYNEQFF	TGTGCCAGCAGTTTAAGGCTAGCGGGTTCCTACAATGAGCAGTTCTTC
few	TRBV27	.	TRBJ2-5	CASRKLGLQETQYF	TGTGCCAGCAGAAAACTCGGCCTACAAGAGACCCAGTACTTC
few	TRBV29-1	TRBD2	TRBJ2-3	CSASLLAGDTQYF	TGCAGCGCCTCCCTATTAGCGGGAGATACGCAGTATTTT
.	TRBV2	.	TRBJ2-3	CASCTPAGSTDTQYF	TGTGCCAGCTGTACCCCTGCGGGAAGCACAGATACGCAGTATTTT
few	TRBV30	TRBD1	TRBJ1-4	CAWSPSDRGTEKLFF	TGTGCCTGGAGTCCTTCGGACAGGGGGACCGAAAAACTGTTTTTT
.	TRBV9	.	TRBJ2-2	CASSVMNTGELFF	TGTGCCAGCAGCGTAATGAACACCGGGGAGCTGTTTTTT
.	TRBV30	.	TRBJ1-1	CAWSVRGRNTEAFF	TGTGCCTGGAGTGTAAGGGGACGGAACACTGAAGCTTTCTTT
.	TRBV7-7	.	TRBJ2-5	CASSLARVGQTQYF	TGTGCCAGCAGCTTAGCGAGGGTTGGGCAGACCCAGTACTTC
.	TRBV5-5	.	TRBJ1-1	CASSLRDRFTEAFF	TGTGCCAGCAGCTTGCGAGACAGATTCACTGAAGCTTTCTTT
.	TRBV5-6	.	TRBJ2-5	CASSPAGGPKTQYF	TGTGCCAGCAGCCCGGCCGGGGGGCCGAAGACCCAGTACTTC
.	TRBV5-1	TRBD2	TRBJ2-2	CASTISGRPTGELFF	TGCGCCAGCACCATTAGCGGGAGACCCACCGGGGAGCTGTTTTTT
.	TRBV9	TRBD1	TRBJ2-3	CASSVATVGTGPNPSQGTQYF	TGTGCCAGCAGCGTAGCTACGGTGGGGACAGGCCCTAACCCTTCTCAGGGTACGCAGTATTTT
few	TRBV19	TRBD1	TRBJ2-4	CASRTTGIAKNIQYF	TGTGCCAGTAGGACGACAGGGATAGCCAAAAACATTCAGTACTTC
few	TRBV5-4	.	TRBJ2-7	CASSRDGILYEQYF	TGTGCCAGCAGCAGGGACGGGATACTCTACGAGCAGTACTTC
.	TRBV11-2	.	TRBJ2-2	CASSLVSVRNTGELFF	TGTGCCAGCAGCTTAGTGTCTGTGCGGAACACCGGGGAGCTGTTTTTT
few	TRBV29-1	TRBD2	TRBJ2-3	CSVKTSGSIFWTGDTQYF	TGCAGCGTCAAAACTAGCGGGAGTATTTTTTGGACGGGAGATACGCAGTATTTT
few	TRBV14	.	TRBJ2-7	CASSPSYEQYF	TGTGCCAGCAGCCCCTCCTACGAGCAGTACTTC
.	TRBV9	.	TRBJ2-2	CASSSPGGSGTGELFF	TGTGCCAGCAGCTCACCGGGCGGTAGCGGCACCGGGGAGCTGTTTTTT
few	TRBV25-1	.	TRBJ2-3	CASSESGQTDTQYF	TGTGCCAGCAGTGAATCTGGTCAGACAGATACGCAGTATTTT
once	TRBV7-2	.	TRBJ1-6	CASSLVGKPLHF	TGTGCCAGCAGCTTAGTAGGGAAACCCCTCCACTTT
.	TRBV9	TRBD2	TRBJ2-5	CASSVTLAGGQETQYF	TGTGCCAGCAGCGTAACCCTAGCGGGAGGACAAGAGACCCAGTACTTC
few	TRBV7-9	.	TRBJ2-1	CASSNSGRSSYNEQFF	TGTGCCAGCAGCAATAGCGGTCGCTCCTCCTACAATGAGCAGTTCTTC
few	TRBV14	.	TRBJ2-4	CASSQGPLGPTAKNIQYF	TGTGCCAGCAGCCAAGGCCCGCTCGGCCCGACAGCCAAAAACATTCAGTACTTC